Listed below are T cell receptor beta chains from one sample, sequenced in a study of chemoradiotherapy in HPV16-positive cancers. Clones were read by immunoSEQ multiplex PCR, and TCRdb kept only the in-frame ones, dropping some. This table holds about 8,900 clones, about 71% found once. Sampling was carried out from a patient who underwent chemoradiotherapy. The origin of the receptors is a human donor with HPV-associated anogenital cancer. The CDR3 runs from the conserved cysteine through the conserved F or W. D genes are given only for firm matches. Only some rows state a clone size, as once, few, many or a class for expanded clones.

j_call clone_size v_call d_call cdr3_nt cdr3_aa
TRBJ1-2 few TRBV29-1 . TGCAGCGCCCGACTGGACAGTGGTATGGGCTACACCTTC CSARLDSGMGYTF
TRBJ1-2 . TRBV2 . TGTGCCAGCAGTGGAGTACGGGGTAGCAATGGCTACACCTTC CASSGVRGSNGYTF
TRBJ2-4 . TRBV28 TRBD1 TGTGCCAGCAGTTCCCGGACAGGGCGAAAAATAGCCAAAAACATTCAGTACTTC CASSSRTGRKIAKNIQYF
TRBJ2-7 . TRBV15 TRBD2 TGTGCCACCAGCAGAGGGGCACTTGACGGGGGGGGCTCCTACGAGCAGTACTTC CATSRGALDGGGSYEQYF
TRBJ2-5 few TRBV5-1 . TGCGCCAGCAGCTTGGTTGTAGCGTTCCAAGAGACCCAGTACTTC CASSLVVAFQETQYF
TRBJ2-3 . TRBV7-2 TRBD2 TGTGCCAGCAGCTTAGTGGGCGGGGGAATCACAGATACGCAGTATTTT CASSLVGGGITDTQYF
TRBJ2-5 . TRBV5-1 TRBD2 TGCGCCAGCAGCTCTTCGGGACTAGCGGGGCCAATGAGGGGGGAGACCCAGTACTTC CASSSSGLAGPMRGETQYF
TRBJ2-5 . TRBV5-1 TRBD2 TGCGCCAGCAGCCCCGGACTAGCGGGGACCCAAGAGACCCAGTACTTC CASSPGLAGTQETQYF
TRBJ1-2 . TRBV30 TRBD1 TGTGCCTGGACCCCCCCGGACAGGGAATGGAGCTACACCTTC CAWTPPDREWSYTF
TRBJ2-7 . TRBV18 . TGTGCCAGCTCACCATCCCAGGGGGGCGAGCAGTACTTC CASSPSQGGEQYF
TRBJ1-1 few TRBV5-5 . TGTGCCAGCAGCTTGGGTGGGACGGGATACACTGAAGCTTTCTTT CASSLGGTGYTEAFF
TRBJ1-1 . TRBV10-2 TRBD1 TGCGCCAGCAGGGCCGGGACAGCGAACACTGAAGCTTTCTTT CASRAGTANTEAFF
TRBJ1-3 . TRBV9 TRBD1 TGTGCCAGCAGCGTAGGACCAGGGGGAGACACCATATATTTT CASSVGPGGDTIYF
TRBJ2-1 . TRBV5-1 TRBD1 TGCGCCAGCAGCTTGGGGCAGGGGACAGGCGGTGAGCAGTTCTTC CASSLGQGTGGEQFF
TRBJ2-7 . TRBV7-2 . TGTGCCAGCAGCTACACCGGGACAATCTACGAGCAGTACTTC CASSYTGTIYEQYF
TRBJ1-1 . TRBV4-2 TRBD1 TGTGCCAGCAGCCAAGGTCAGGGGGCCAGCACTGAAGCTTTCTTT CASSQGQGASTEAFF
TRBJ2-7 medium-sized TRBV6-1 . TGTGCCAGCAGTGAGCTCTCCGGGTCCTCCTACGAGCAGTACTTC CASSELSGSSYEQYF
TRBJ2-3 . TRBV7-2 . TGTGCCAGCAGCGTACAGGGTATTGACACAGATACGCAGTATTTT CASSVQGIDTDTQYF
TRBJ2-3 once TRBV4-1 TRBD1 TGCGCCAGCAGCCGGGACAGGTACACAGATACGCAGTATTTT CASSRDRYTDTQYF
TRBJ2-7 once TRBV4-1 TRBD2 TGCGCCAGCTCTTCTCCGGGGGGGGGCATCTACGAGCAGTACTTC CASSSPGGGIYEQYF
TRBJ2-5 . TRBV5-5 TRBD2 TGTGCCAGCAGCTTCACCGGACTAGTACGAGAGACCCAGTACTTC CASSFTGLVRETQYF
TRBJ1-2 once TRBV19 TRBD1 TGTGCCAGTAGTCCAGAGACAGGGACCAACTATGGCTACACCTTC CASSPETGTNYGYTF
TRBJ1-6 . TRBV9 . TGTGCCAGCAGCGAGGGGGGAAACGATTCACCCCTCCACTTT CASSEGGNDSPLHF
TRBJ2-1 . TRBV27 TRBD2 TGTGCCAGCATCTTAGCGGGGGGGGCCGGGAATGAGCAGTTCTTC CASILAGGAGNEQFF
TRBJ2-5 . TRBV9 . TGTGCCAGCAGCCCTTACGGGGGATTGGAGACCCAGTACTTC CASSPYGGLETQYF
TRBJ1-5 . TRBV6-1 . TGTGCCAGCAGTGTTTTTATTTTGGAGACAGAGCAGCCCCAGCATTTT CASSVFILETEQPQHF
TRBJ1-2 few TRBV7-8 . TGTGCCAGCAGCTCCGGCCTAACGGAGGGCTACACCTTC CASSSGLTEGYTF
TRBJ2-7 . TRBV7-9 TRBD1 TGTGCCAGCAGCTACCCGGGACAGGGGGCGATCTCCTACGAGCAGTACTTC CASSYPGQGAISYEQYF
TRBJ2-5 . TRBV11-3 TRBD2 TGTGCCAGCAGCTTTAGCGGGGGGCAACAAGAGACCCAGTACTTC CASSFSGGQQETQYF
TRBJ1-5 . TRBV2 . TGTGCCAGCAGTGAAGCGCTAGTCGGCAATCAGCCCCAGCATTTT CASSEALVGNQPQHF
TRBJ2-7 once TRBV5-1 TRBD1 TGCGCCAGCAGTAAGGGACAGGGGGCTTACGAGCAGTACTTC CASSKGQGAYEQYF
TRBJ1-6 . TRBV6-5 TRBD1 TGTGCCAGCAGAACCGGGACAGATAATTCACCCCTCCACTTT CASRTGTDNSPLHF
TRBJ2-2 . TRBV7-2 TRBD1 TGTGCCAGCAGCCAACGAGGGGGCCAAAACGGGGAGCTGTTTTTT CASSQRGGQNGELFF